This TCR beta chain was captured in a study of T cells in tumors and immune-related adverse events. Method: immunoSEQ multiplex PCR; TCRdb's copy keeps in-frame clones and lacks some. Among approximately 700 clones listed, approximately 87% were seen once. The V segment lost 5 bases and the J segment 4 bases; nucleotides outside the gene matches: 4. Germline V lookup: CDR1 LNHDA, CDR2 SQIVND (reference sequence). The CDR3 is 15 residues long. This TCR came from a female donor with metastatic renal cell carcinoma. The chain uses TRBV19 and TRBJ2-3, with 12 bases fitting TRBD2. The starting material was kidney tissue, obtained from a patient treated with anti-PD-1 therapy. The CDR3 here is CASSVGLAGPDTQYF. CDR3 coding DNA: TGTGCCAGTAGTGTGGGACTAGCGGGTCCAGATACGCAGTATTTT. The complete variable domain, with remaining parts taken from reference TRBV19 and TRBJ2-3, reads DGGITQSPKYLFRKEGQNVTLSCEQNLNHDAMYWYRQDPGQGLRLIYYSQIVNDFQKGDIAEGYSVSREKKESFPLTVTSAQKNPTAFYLCASSVGLAGPDTQYFGPGTRLTVL.